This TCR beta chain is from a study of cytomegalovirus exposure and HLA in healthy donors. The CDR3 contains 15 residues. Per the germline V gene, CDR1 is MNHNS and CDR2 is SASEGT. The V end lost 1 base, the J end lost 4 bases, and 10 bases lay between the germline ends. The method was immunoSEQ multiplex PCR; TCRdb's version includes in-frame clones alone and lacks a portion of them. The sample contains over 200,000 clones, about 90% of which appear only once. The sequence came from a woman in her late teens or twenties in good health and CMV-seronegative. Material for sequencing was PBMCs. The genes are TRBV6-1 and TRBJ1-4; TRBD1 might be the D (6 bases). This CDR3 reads CASSEGQGYNEKLFF. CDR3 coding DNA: TGTGCCAGCAGTGAAGGGCAGGGGTATAATGAAAAACTGTTTTTT.